This T cell receptor beta chain appears in the sequencing data of a study of T cell repertoires in cytomegalovirus infection. About the research overall: Well-studied HLA-B-restricted epitopes and recently identified HLA-C-restricted epitopes of CMV were both used in the study.

Worth noting for this clonotype: Its target is unknown.

Trimming took off 6 bases at V and 0 bases at J, with 6 bases between the two ends. Germline V gene sequence: CDR1 SGHVS, CDR2 FNYEAQ. The CDR3 totals 13 residues. TCRdb processed the reads anew with MiXCR; each CDR3 protein has one entry. The sample shows tens of thousands of distinct CDR3 sequences, around 20% of them seen only once. This rearrangement joins TRBV7-6 to TRBJ1-5; no reliable D call. The clonotype comes from a human donor in good health (CMV status not recorded). Some clones in this sample may be carry-over from other donors' samples. This sample comprised CD8+ T cells from cultured PBMCs, obtained from culture after CMV antigen stimulation. The CDR3 region is CASSSDSNQPQHF. The CDR3 region has the DNA TGTGCCAGCAGTTCAGATAGCAATCAGCCCCAGCATTTT.